These T cell receptor beta chains were read from a single sample in a study of cytomegalovirus exposure and HLA in healthy donors. Profiled with immunoSEQ multiplex PCR; TCRdb holds only in-frame clones, not every one. This table has some 190,000 clones, 85% appearing once. Sequencing was carried out using PBMCs. These TCRs come from a boy between 2 and 10 years old in good health and CMV-seronegative. Both conserved end residues are part of each CDR3. D genes are given only for firm matches. A clone size is listed for some rows: how often the clone was seen (once, few, many), or a class if it is expanded.

CDR3 protein,CDR3 DNA,clone size,J gene,V gene,D gene
CASSTSPRGINTEAFF,TGTGCCAGCAGCACCAGCCCGCGGGGGATAAACACTGAAGCTTTCTTT,-,TRBJ1-1,TRBV9,-
CASSLYRDRAVNTEAFF,TGTGCCAGCAGCTTATATCGGGACAGGGCGGTCAACACTGAAGCTTTCTTT,-,TRBJ1-1,TRBV11-3,TRBD1
CASTGQFQETQYF,TGTGCCAGCACAGGACAGTTCCAAGAGACCCAGTACTTC,-,TRBJ2-5,TRBV28,-
CASAPLWSLNYGYTF,TGTGCCAGCGCCCCCTTATGGAGCCTTAACTATGGCTACACCTTC,-,TRBJ1-2,TRBV7-9,-
CASSFVDSGKETQYF,TGCGCCAGCAGCTTTGTGGATAGCGGTAAAGAGACCCAGTACTTC,-,TRBJ2-5,TRBV5-1,-
CASSPSEGVEQYF,TGTGCCAGCAGCCCTAGCGAGGGAGTCGAGCAGTACTTC,-,TRBJ2-7,TRBV27,-
CASRGEPPHLTGELFF,TGTGCCAGCAGGGGCGAGCCGCCACACCTCACCGGGGAGCTGTTTTTT,-,TRBJ2-2,TRBV7-3,-
CASSPRQGPTTGELFF,TGTGCCAGCAGTCCCCGACAGGGGCCAACCACCGGGGAGCTGTTTTTT,-,TRBJ2-2,TRBV28,TRBD1
CASSFKGTGFETQYF,TGTGCCAGCAGCTTTAAGGGGACAGGATTCGAGACCCAGTACTTC,-,TRBJ2-5,TRBV7-7,TRBD1
CASSPDRAGANVLTF,TGTGCCAGCAGTCCAGACAGGGCTGGGGCCAACGTCCTGACTTTC,-,TRBJ2-6,TRBV6-5,TRBD1
CASSRPGTSGSNEQYF,TGTGCCAGCAGCAGACCCGGGACTAGCGGGAGCAACGAGCAGTACTTC,-,TRBJ2-7,TRBV9,TRBD2
CATALAGGPNEQFF,TGTGCCACCGCGCTAGCGGGAGGGCCAAATGAGCAGTTCTTC,-,TRBJ2-1,TRBV28,TRBD2
CASSLDTGGGDEQFF,TGCGCCAGCAGCTTGGACACAGGGGGCGGGGATGAGCAGTTCTTC,-,TRBJ2-1,TRBV5-1,TRBD1
CASMDPRLGETQYF,TGTGCCAGTATGGATCCGAGGTTGGGAGAGACCCAGTACTTC,-,TRBJ2-5,TRBV25-1,-
CASSLRGGRTDTQYF,TGTGCCAGCAGTTTACGTGGGGGCCGCACAGATACGCAGTATTTT,-,TRBJ2-3,TRBV6-4,-
CASSLGLAGGFTNTGELFF,TGTGCCAGCAGCTTGGGGCTAGCGGGGGGGTTCACGAACACCGGGGAGCTGTTTTTT,-,TRBJ2-2,TRBV5-6,TRBD2
CASSWTSNPYNEQFF,TGCGCCAGCAGCTGGACTAGTAATCCTTACAATGAGCAGTTCTTC,few,TRBJ2-1,TRBV5-1,TRBD2
CASSLALGGTGYTF,TGTGCCAGCAGCTTAGCCCTCGGGGGTACAGGCTACACCTTC,-,TRBJ1-2,TRBV7-2,-
CASSPGTSGGANTGELFF,TGTGCCAGCAGTCCCGGGACTAGCGGGGGGGCGAACACCGGGGAGCTGTTTTTT,-,TRBJ2-2,TRBV27,TRBD2
CASSLDAFSYNEQFF,TGCGCCAGCAGCTTGGATGCGTTCTCCTACAATGAGCAGTTCTTC,once,TRBJ2-1,TRBV5-1,-
CASSLGSGGADTQYF,TGTGCCAGCAGTTTAGGGTCAGGGGGCGCAGATACGCAGTATTTT,-,TRBJ2-3,TRBV28,TRBD1
CASSEWGVGQETQYF,TGTGCCAGCAGTGAATGGGGGGTAGGGCAAGAGACCCAGTACTTC,-,TRBJ2-5,TRBV2,-
CASSPEQGPYEQYF,TGTGCCAGCAGTCCCGAACAGGGACCTTACGAGCAGTACTTC,-,TRBJ2-7,TRBV6-5,-
CASTPTTANTEAFF,TGTGCCAGTACCCCAACGACAGCGAACACTGAAGCTTTCTTT,-,TRBJ1-1,TRBV19,-
CASSDTWTEAFF,TGTGCCAGTAGCGACACCTGGACTGAAGCTTTCTTT,-,TRBJ1-1,TRBV19,-
CASSKPHDRGWDGELFF,TGTGCCAGCAGCAAACCCCACGACAGGGGATGGGACGGGGAGCTGTTTTTT,-,TRBJ2-2,TRBV21-1,-
CASSERTGMLEKLFF,TGTGCCAGCAGTGAGCGGACAGGGATGTTGGAAAAACTGTTTTTT,-,TRBJ1-4,TRBV6-1,TRBD1
CASSRTGGKGDTQYF,TGTGCCAGCAGCCGAACGGGAGGGAAGGGAGATACGCAGTATTTT,-,TRBJ2-3,TRBV7-7,TRBD2
CASRTVAFEGGPQHF,TGTGCCAGTAGAACCGTGGCTTTCGAGGGCGGGCCCCAGCATTTT,-,TRBJ1-5,TRBV19,-
CASSQDPGTGGEKLFF,TGCGCCAGCAGCCAAGATCCGGGGACAGGGGGAGAAAAACTGTTTTTT,few,TRBJ1-4,TRBV4-1,TRBD1
CASSYGSSYNEQFF,TGTGCCAGCAGTTACGGCTCTAGTTACAATGAGCAGTTCTTC,few,TRBJ2-1,TRBV6-5,-
CASSLFAGSYEQYF,TGCGCCAGCAGCTTGTTCGCGGGATCCTACGAGCAGTACTTC,-,TRBJ2-7,TRBV5-1,-
CATSRDIRTSGSSEQYF,TGTGCCACCAGCAGAGATATTAGGACTAGCGGGAGCAGCGAGCAGTACTTC,-,TRBJ2-7,TRBV15,TRBD2
CASGLQGFAEAFF,TGTGCTAGTGGTTTGCAGGGGTTCGCTGAAGCTTTCTTT,-,TRBJ1-1,TRBV12-5,-
CASSDGQGADTQYF,TGTGCCAGCAGTGATGGACAGGGGGCAGATACGCAGTATTTT,-,TRBJ2-3,TRBV6-5,TRBD1
CASRASGSYEQYF,TGCGCCAGCCGGGCTAGCGGGTCCTACGAGCAGTACTTC,-,TRBJ2-7,TRBV10-2,TRBD2
CASSPGQGNTGELFF,TGCGCCAGCAGCCCCGGACAGGGGAACACCGGGGAGCTGTTTTTT,-,TRBJ2-2,TRBV4-1,TRBD1
CASRPDRGRGGEVNSPLHF,TGTGCCAGCAGGCCGGACAGGGGGCGGGGGGGGGAGGTGAATTCACCCCTCCACTTT,once,TRBJ1-6,TRBV7-4,TRBD1
CASSDRGQNTEAFF,TGTGCCAGCAGTGACAGGGGGCAGAACACTGAAGCTTTCTTT,-,TRBJ1-1,TRBV25-1,TRBD1
CASTLAGGASDTQYF,TGTGCCAGCACCTTGGCCGGGGGGGCATCAGATACGCAGTATTTT,-,TRBJ2-3,TRBV28,TRBD2
CTSLNQTEQSNYGYTF,TGCACCAGCCTCAACCAGACGGAGCAGTCTAACTATGGCTACACCTTC,once,TRBJ1-2,TRBV1,-
CASIFEMGQRDEQFF,TGCGCCAGCATTTTTGAAATGGGACAAAGGGATGAGCAGTTCTTC,-,TRBJ2-1,TRBV5-1,-
CASTHDREAYNEQFF,TGTGCCAGCACCCACGACAGGGAGGCCTACAATGAGCAGTTCTTC,-,TRBJ2-1,TRBV28,-
CASSLTGVRGNQPQHF,TGTGCCAGCAGTTTAACAGGGGTAAGGGGAAATCAGCCCCAGCATTTT,-,TRBJ1-5,TRBV7-9,TRBD1
CASSFPAGGPGEQFF,TGTGCCAGCAGCTTTCCAGCGGGAGGGCCGGGCGAGCAGTTCTTC,few,TRBJ2-1,TRBV7-9,TRBD2
CASSHGQEADGYTF,TGTGCCAGCAGCCATGGACAGGAAGCAGATGGCTACACCTTC,-,TRBJ1-2,TRBV6-5,TRBD1
CASTPGQGVSGANVLTF,TGTGCCAGCACTCCGGGACAGGGGGTATCTGGGGCCAACGTCCTGACTTTC,-,TRBJ2-6,TRBV6-4,TRBD1
CASSPSLTSNTDTQYF,TGTGCCAGCAGTCCCTCATTGACTAGTAACACAGATACGCAGTATTTT,-,TRBJ2-3,TRBV27,-
CSVEASYDEQYF,TGCAGCGTTGAAGCTAGTTACGACGAGCAGTACTTC,-,TRBJ2-7,TRBV29-1,-